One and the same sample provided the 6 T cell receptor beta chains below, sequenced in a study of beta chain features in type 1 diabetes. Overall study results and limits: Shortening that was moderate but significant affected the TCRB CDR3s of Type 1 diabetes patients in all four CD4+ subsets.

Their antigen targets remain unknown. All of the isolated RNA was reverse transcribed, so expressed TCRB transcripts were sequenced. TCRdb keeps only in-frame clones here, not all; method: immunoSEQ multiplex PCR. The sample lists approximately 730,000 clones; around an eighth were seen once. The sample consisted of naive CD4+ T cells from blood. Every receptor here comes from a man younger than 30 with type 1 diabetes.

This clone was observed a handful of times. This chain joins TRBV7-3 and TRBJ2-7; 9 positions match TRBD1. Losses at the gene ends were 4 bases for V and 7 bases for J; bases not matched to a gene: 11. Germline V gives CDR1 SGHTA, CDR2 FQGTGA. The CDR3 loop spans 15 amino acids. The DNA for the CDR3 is TGTGCCAGCAGCTCCACCGGGACAGGGTCCCAAGAGCAGTACTTC. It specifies CASSSTGTGSQEQYF.

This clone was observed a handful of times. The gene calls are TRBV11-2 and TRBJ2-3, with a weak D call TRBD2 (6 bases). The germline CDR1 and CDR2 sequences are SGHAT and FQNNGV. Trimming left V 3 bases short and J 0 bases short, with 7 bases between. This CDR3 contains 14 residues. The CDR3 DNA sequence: TGTGCCAGCAGCTTCAGCGGGAGCACAGATACGCAGTATTTT. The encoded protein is CASSFSGSTDTQYF.

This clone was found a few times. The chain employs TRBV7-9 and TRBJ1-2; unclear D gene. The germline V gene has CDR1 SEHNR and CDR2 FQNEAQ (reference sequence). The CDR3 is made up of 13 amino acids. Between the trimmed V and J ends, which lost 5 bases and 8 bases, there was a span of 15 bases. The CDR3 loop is CASSHRREEGYTF. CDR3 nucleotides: TGTGCCAGCAGCCACCGCCGAGAGGAAGGCTACACCTTC.

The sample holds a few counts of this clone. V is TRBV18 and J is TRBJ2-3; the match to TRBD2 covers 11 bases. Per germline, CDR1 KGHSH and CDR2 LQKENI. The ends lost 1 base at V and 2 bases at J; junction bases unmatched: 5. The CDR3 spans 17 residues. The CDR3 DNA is TGTGCCAGCTCACCACTGGTACTAGCGGGAGACACAGATACGCAGTATTTT. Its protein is CASSPLVLAGDTDTQYF. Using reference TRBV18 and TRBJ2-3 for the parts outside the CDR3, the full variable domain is NAGVMQNPRHLVRRRGQEARLRCSPMKGHSHVYWYRQLPEEGLKFMVYLQKENIIDESGMPKERFSAEFPKEGPSILRIQQVVRGDSAAYFCASSPLVLAGDTDTQYFGPGTRLTVL.

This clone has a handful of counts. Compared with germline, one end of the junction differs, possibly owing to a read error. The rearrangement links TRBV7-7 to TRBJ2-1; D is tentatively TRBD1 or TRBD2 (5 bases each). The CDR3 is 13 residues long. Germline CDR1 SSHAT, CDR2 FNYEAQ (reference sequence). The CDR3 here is CASSLGPDNEQFF. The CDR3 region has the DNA TGTGCTAGCAGCTTGGGACCGGACAATGAGCAGTTCTTC.

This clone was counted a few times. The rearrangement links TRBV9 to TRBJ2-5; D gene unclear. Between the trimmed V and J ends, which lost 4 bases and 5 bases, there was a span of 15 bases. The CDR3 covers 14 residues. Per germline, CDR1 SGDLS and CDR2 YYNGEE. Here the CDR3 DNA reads TGTGCCAGCAGCTTACGATTAGGCACGGAGACCCAGTACTTC. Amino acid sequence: CASSLRLGTETQYF.